Listed below are T cell receptor beta chains from one sample, sequenced in a study of breast tumors, draining lymph nodes, adjacent tissues. TCRdb analysed the multiplex PCR reads with MiXCR anew, one entry per CDR3 protein. The sample holds approximately 230,000 distinct CDR3 sequences, 30% to 35% seen once. The sequenced material came from axillary lymph node tissue. These receptors all come from a female donor with breast cancer. Some clones in this sample may be carry-over from other donors' samples. The CDR3 runs from the conserved cysteine through the conserved F or W. Fields, in order: D gene, V gene, clone size, J gene, CDR3 protein, CDR3 DNA. A D gene is named only where the DNA matches it firmly. Rows may omit the clone size; those that give it use once, few, many or a size class.

>-|TRBV5-1|many|TRBJ2-7
CASSLDGVSSSYEQYF
TGCGCCAGCAGCTTGGATGGGGTTTCGAGCTCCTACGAGCAGTACTTC
>TRBD1|TRBV5-6|-|TRBJ2-6
CASSSGQSANVLTF
TGTGCCAGCAGCTCGGGACAGTCGGCCAACGTCCTGACTTTC
>TRBD2|TRBV6-6|-|TRBJ2-1
CASSHSKWSPSGPLSDEQFF
TGTGCCAGCAGTCACTCGAAGTGGAGTCCTAGCGGGCCTCTCTCGGATGAGCAGTTCTTC
>-|TRBV19|-|TRBJ2-4
CASSSGVAGIQYF
TGTGCCAGTAGTTCCGGCGTAGCCGGCATTCAGTACTTC
>-|TRBV20-1|many|TRBJ1-2
CSARDGEGYGYTF
TGCAGTGCTAGAGATGGGGAGGGCTATGGCTACACCTTC
>TRBD2|TRBV20-1|-|TRBJ2-6
CSAVSGRANVLTF
TGCAGTGCTGTTAGCGGGAGGGCCAACGTCCTGACTTTC
>-|TRBV20-1|many|TRBJ1-3
CSARAGLTGNTIYF
TGCAGTGCTAGAGCCGGACTGACGGGAAACACCATATATTTT
>-|TRBV20-1|-|TRBJ1-2
CSARVVGITAGYGYTF
TGCAGTGCTAGAGTGGTGGGGATTACGGCCGGCTATGGCTACACCTTC
>TRBD1|TRBV7-3|many|TRBJ2-3
CASSLSSTGPTDTQYF
TGTGCCAGCAGCTTAAGCTCGACAGGGCCCACAGATACGCAGTATTTT
>-|TRBV5-6|many|TRBJ2-5
CASSLAAGETQYF
TGTGCCAGCAGCTTGGCCGCTGGGGAGACCCAGTACTTC
>TRBD2|TRBV9|-|TRBJ2-5
CASSLDPPGLAGVTETQYF
TGTGCCAGCAGCTTAGACCCTCCGGGACTAGCGGGAGTAACAGAGACCCAGTACTTC
>-|TRBV7-9|many|TRBJ2-7
CASSLRAKLDEQYF
TGTGCCAGCAGCTTACGGGCCAAACTGGACGAGCAGTACTTC
>TRBD2|TRBV7-9|many|TRBJ2-5
CASSPTLAGTQETQYF
TGTGCCAGCAGCCCCACGTTAGCGGGGACACAAGAGACCCAGTACTTC
>TRBD1|TRBV7-2|many|TRBJ2-7
CASSYRTGSPFYEQYF
TGTGCCAGCAGCTACAGGACAGGGTCCCCCTTCTACGAGCAGTACTTC
>TRBD2|TRBV11-1|many|TRBJ2-1
CASSRVPPGLADNEQFF
TGTGCCAGCAGCCGAGTCCCCCCGGGACTAGCAGACAATGAGCAGTTCTTC
>-|TRBV14|many|TRBJ1-6
CASSQDLLGTTSPLHF
TGTGCCAGCAGCCAAGACTTGTTGGGGACGACTTCACCCCTCCACTTT
>-|TRBV12-5|many|TRBJ2-3
CASGLFSIGTDTQYF
TGTGCTAGTGGTTTGTTTTCCATTGGCACAGATACGCAGTATTTT
>-|TRBV28|-|TRBJ2-7
CASIPSGSSRYEQYF
TGTGCCAGCATCCCCAGTGGGTCTAGTCGGTACGAGCAGTACTTC
>-|TRBV19|many|TRBJ2-7
CASREGGAGGYEQYF
TGTGCCAGTAGAGAGGGGGGGGCAGGGGGGTACGAGCAGTACTTC
>TRBD2|TRBV3-1|few|TRBJ2-3
CASSQGGLAGRGYTDTQYF
TGTGCCAGCAGCCAAGGGGGACTAGCGGGGAGGGGATACACAGATACGCAGTATTTT
>-|TRBV4-2|many|TRBJ2-1
CASSLSWAGSSYNEQFF
TGTGCCAGCAGCTTAAGCTGGGCGGGAAGCTCCTACAATGAGCAGTTCTTC
>TRBD1|TRBV20-1|many|TRBJ1-2
CSARDPDRVNIYGYTF
TGCAGTGCTAGAGATCCGGACAGGGTTAACATCTATGGCTACACCTTC
>-|TRBV4-1|many|TRBJ2-3
CASSQDSGSTDTQYF
TGCGCCAGCAGCCAAGATAGTGGAAGCACAGATACGCAGTATTTT
>TRBD1|TRBV28|few|TRBJ2-5
CASSSIRRDRKSTQYF
TGTGCCAGCAGTTCTATCCGCCGGGACAGAAAGTCTACCCAGTACTTC
>TRBD1|TRBV12-3/TRBV12-4|many|TRBJ1-5
CASSFRQGLSNQPQHF
TGTGCCAGCAGTTTCCGACAGGGTCTCAGCAATCAGCCCCAGCATTTT
>-|TRBV28|few|TRBJ1-2
CASSPDTSNYGYTF
TGTGCCAGCAGTCCGGACACCAGTAACTATGGCTACACCTTC
>TRBD1|TRBV6-5|-|TRBJ1-4
CASSLQQGVEKLFF
TGTGCCAGCAGTCTTCAACAGGGGGTTGAAAAACTGTTTTTT
>-|TRBV15|many|TRBJ2-2
CATSRERIGELFF
TGTGCCACCAGCAGGGAAAGAATCGGGGAGCTGTTTTTT
>-|TRBV30|many|TRBJ1-5
CAWSVHLSNQPQHF
TGTGCCTGGAGTGTACACCTTAGCAATCAGCCCCAGCATTTT
>TRBD2|TRBV9|many|TRBJ2-6
CASSFGAGGFSGANVLTF
TGTGCCAGCAGCTTTGGAGCGGGAGGCTTCTCTGGGGCCAACGTCCTGACTTTC
>-|TRBV2|-|TRBJ2-7
CASTTGTGANEQYF
TGTGCCAGCACTACCGGGACGGGGGCCAATGAGCAGTACTTC
>-|TRBV5-8|-|TRBJ1-2
CASNLGEPNYGYTF
TGTGCCAGCAATCTTGGGGAGCCCAACTATGGCTACACCTTC
>-|TRBV7-8|many|TRBJ2-5
CASSSKETQYF
TGTGCCAGCAGCTCAAAAGAGACCCAGTACTTC
>-|TRBV7-2|many|TRBJ2-1
CASTGGRNEQFF
TGTGCCAGCACCGGGGGGCGGAATGAGCAGTTCTTC
>-|TRBV5-1|few|TRBJ2-5
CASSLSRVQETQYF
TGCGCCAGCAGCCTAAGCCGGGTCCAAGAGACCCAGTACTTC
>TRBD1|TRBV20-1|few|TRBJ2-7
CSARDSIFSDRSSYEQYF
TGCAGTGCTAGAGACTCCATTTTCTCGGACAGGTCCTCCTACGAGCAGTACTTC
>TRBD2|TRBV5-4|many|TRBJ2-3
CASSTLAGGADTQYF
TGTGCCAGCAGCACACTAGCGGGGGGCGCAGATACGCAGTATTTT
>TRBD1|TRBV15|many|TRBJ1-6
CATSRTGDDSPLHF
TGTGCCACCAGCAGGACAGGGGATGATTCACCCCTCCACTTT
>-|TRBV7-2|many|TRBJ2-5
CASSPSETQYF
TGTGCCAGCAGCCCGTCGGAGACCCAGTACTTC
>-|TRBV24-1|many|TRBJ2-1
CATSTDSSYNEQFF
TGTGCCACCAGTACGGATAGCTCCTACAATGAGCAGTTCTTC
>-|TRBV11-2|many|TRBJ2-1
CASGLGTSYNEQFF
TGTGCCAGTGGATTGGGGACTTCCTACAATGAGCAGTTCTTC